The 19 T cell receptor beta chains below all came from one sample that was sequenced in a study of blood T cell repertoires in COVID-19. The protocol was immunoSEQ multiplex PCR, while the TCRdb copy is restricted to in-frame clones and leaves out a portion. Of 200,000 to 250,000 clones listed, more than 75% were seen once; the top ten hold about 3.1%. The sample was peripheral blood. The receptors were sampled from a woman younger than 45 who had recovered from COVID-19.

The chain recombines TRBV9 with TRBJ2-2, with 8 bases aligning to TRBD1. The CDR3 runs 18 residues. J gave up 4 bases and V 4 bases, and 15 bases lay outside the gene matches. Per the germline V gene, CDR1 is SGDLS and CDR2 is YYNGEE. The CDR3 nucleotides are TGTGCCAGCAGCCCGAACCTTCGACAGGGGAGGACCACCGGGGAGCTGTTTTTT. Amino acids: CASSPNLRQGRTTGELFF.

This clone was detected only once. V usage is TRBV5-1 and J usage is TRBJ1-3; D is perhaps TRBD1 (6 bases). The CDR3 loop spans 13 amino acids. Deletions cut 9 bases from V and 1 base from J, with 11 bases between. CDR1 is SGHRS, CDR2 YFSETQ, per germline. CDR3 sequence: CATTDSSGNTIYF. The CDR3 DNA follows: TGCGCCACCACGGACAGTTCTGGAAACACCATATATTTT.

V is TRBV6-5 and J is TRBJ1-6; D possibly corresponds to TRBD1 (5 bases). V was pared by 7 bases and J by 7 bases, with 17 bases between. Germline V gene lookup returns CDR1 MNHEY and CDR2 SVGAGI. The CDR3 totals 15 residues. CDR3 residues: CASTTQGRGNSPLHF. CDR3 sequence (DNA): TGTGCCAGCACCACTCAAGGACGGGGGAATTCACCCCTCCACTTT.

The chain is built from TRBV7-3 and TRBJ1-1, with 10 bases that match TRBD1. Germline V CDR1 and CDR2: SGHTA, FQGTGA. The V gene end was trimmed by 5 bases and the J gene end by 5 bases; junction bases not matched to a gene: 8. This CDR3 contains 15 residues. This chain's CDR3 is CASSRDRGWGTEAFF. In nucleotides, the CDR3 is TGTGCCAGCAGCAGGGACAGGGGCTGGGGGACTGAAGCTTTCTTT. The variable domain in full, completed from reference TRBV7-3 and TRBJ1-1, reads GAGVSQTPSNKVTEKGKYVELRCDPISGHTALYWYRQSLGQGPEFLIYFQGTGAADDSGLPNDRFFAVRPEGSVSTLKIQRTERGDSAVYLCASSRDRGWGTEAFFGQGTRLTVV.

DNA for the CDR3: TGTGCCAGTCAGGACAGTTTAAACTATGGCTACACCTTC. This codes for CASQDSLNYGYTF. V is TRBV19 and J is TRBJ1-2; a weak D match, TRBD1 (6 bases). Germline V CDR1 and CDR2: LNHDA, SQIVND (reference sequence). CDR3 length equals 13 residues. The V gene lost 8 bases and the J gene lost 2 bases, with 12 bases spanning the gap.

V and J are TRBV6-5 and TRBJ1-2; D unclear. From germline, CDR1 is MNHEY and CDR2 SVGAGI. This CDR3 is built from 13 residues. Trimming took 11 bases from V and 5 from J, leaving 18 bases between them. CDR3 nucleotides: TGTGCCCTGCTGGGCACTCTTTTATATGGCTACACCTTC. It codes for CALLGTLLYGYTF.

The chain carries TRBV9 and TRBJ2-5; D is perhaps TRBD2 (6 bases). There are 15 residues in the CDR3. Germline V lookup: CDR1 SGDLS, CDR2 YYNGEE. V was trimmed by 1 base and J by 4 bases, leaving 14 bases between them. The CDR3 reads CASSVSGVGGETQYF. CDR3 DNA: TGTGCCAGCAGCGTAAGTGGGGTGGGAGGAGAGACCCAGTACTTC.

This chain links TRBV7-9 with TRBJ2-2, with 8 bases lining up with TRBD2. Trimming took 5 bases from V and 4 from J; bases not matched to a gene: 9. Per the germline V gene, CDR1 is SEHNR and CDR2 is FQNEAQ (reference sequence). The CDR3 is 16 residues long. CDR3 coding DNA: TGTGCCAGCAGCCCCCTGCCCGGGGGGGTCACCGGGGAGCTGTTTTTT. Its protein is CASSPLPGGVTGELFF. Combining the CDR3 with reference TRBV7-9 and TRBJ2-2 gives the whole variable domain DTGVSQNPRHKITKRGQNVTFRCDPISEHNRLYWYRQTLGQGPEFLTYFQNEAQLEKSRLLSDRFSAERPKGSFSTLEIQRTEQGDSAMYLCASSPLPGGVTGELFFGEGSRLTVL.

A few counts support this clone. The V and J genes are TRBV29-1 and TRBJ1-1; D perhaps matches TRBD1 (5 bases). Trimming removed 4 bases from V and 0 bases from J, with 9 bases in between. Germline V gene sequence: CDR1 SQVTM, CDR2 ANQGSEA. The CDR3 length is 13 residues. The CDR3 nucleotides are TGCAGCGTTGGGGGCTCAGTGAACACTGAAGCTTTCTTT. Its protein is CSVGGSVNTEAFF. Filled out from reference TRBV29-1 and TRBJ1-1, the complete variable domain reads SAVISQKPSRDICQRGTSLTIQCQVDSQVTMMFWYRQQPGQSLTLIATANQGSEATYESGFVIDKFPISRPNLTFSTLTVSNMSPEDSSIYLCSVGGSVNTEAFFGQGTRLTVV.

The rearrangement joins TRBV3-1 (or the pseudogene TRBV3-2) to TRBJ1-6, with D hard to call. Trimming cost V 0 bases and J 10 bases, with 10 bases left between them. Germline CDR1 and CDR2: LGHDT and YNNKEL (reference sequence). The CDR3 loop spans 14 amino acids. CDR3 sequence reads: CASSQDLEASPLHF. DNA of the CDR3: TGTGCCAGCAGCCAAGATCTGGAGGCCTCACCCCTCCACTTT.

This chain joins TRBV9 and TRBJ1-1, with a weak D call TRBD1 (5 bases). The CDR3 is 13 residues long. V gave up 3 bases and J gave up 2 bases, with 8 bases separating them. Germline V gene data show CDR1 as SGDLS and CDR2 as YYNGEE. CDR3 in DNA: TGTGCCAGCAGCGCGGGGGTTAACACTGAAGCTTTCTTT. Translated, it gives CASSAGVNTEAFF.

CDR3 bases: TGTGCCAGCAGCCATGAAAGCGGGGGCCTTTACTACGAGCAGTACTTC. Its translation: CASSHESGGLYYEQYF. This rearrangement joins TRBV3-1 (or the pseudogene TRBV3-2) to TRBJ2-7; TRBD2 matches at 8 bases. With 3 bases clipped from V and 3 bases from J, the junction kept 10 bases outside the gene matches. The CDR3 loop spans 16 amino acids. Germline CDR1 reads LGHDT; CDR2 reads YNNKEL (reference sequence).

About this clone: At the DNA level, this CDR3 is encoded by other sequences in the same sample as well. This sequence joins TRBV5-1 and TRBJ1-5; D remains unclear. The CDR3 contains 13 residues. Germline lookup yields CDR1 SGHRS and CDR2 YFSETQ. V was trimmed by 0 bases and J by 5 bases, leaving 6 bases between them. CDR3 region: CASSLAGDQPQHF. In nucleotides, the CDR3 is TGCGCCAGCAGCTTGGCCGGGGATCAGCCCCAGCATTTT.

The chain uses TRBV5-6 and TRBJ2-5, with D maybe TRBD2 (7 bases). The V end lost 0 bases, the J end lost 3 bases, and 12 bases lay between the germline ends. The length of the CDR3 is 15 residues. The germline V gene has CDR1 SGHDT and CDR2 YYEEEE. This chain's CDR3 is CASSLDGGAKETQYF. The CDR3 DNA reads as TGTGCCAGCAGCTTGGATGGGGGGGCAAAAGAGACCCAGTACTTC.

On this clone itself: Other DNA sequences from this sample encode an identical CDR3 as well. The chain recombines TRBV5-4 with TRBJ2-5; D ambiguous. Trimming shortened V by 3 bases and J by 2 bases, and 2 bases separated the two germline ends. Germline V lookup: CDR1 SGHNT, CDR2 YYREEE (reference sequence). CDR3 length: 11 residues. The DNA for the CDR3 is TGTGCCAGCAGCTCTCAAGAGACCCAGTACTTC. Encoded protein: CASSSQETQYF. The complete variable domain, with remaining parts taken from reference TRBV5-4 and TRBJ2-5, reads ETGVTQSPTHLIKTRGQQVTLRCSSQSGHNTVSWYQQALGQGPQFIFQYYREEENGRGNFPPRFSGLQFPNYSSELNVNALELDDSALYLCASSSQETQYFGPGTRLLVL.

CDR3 amino acids: CASSLVERRGGGELFF. The CDR3 nucleotides read TGCGCCAGCAGCTTGGTGGAGAGGAGGGGCGGCGGGGAGCTGTTTTTT. This chain joins TRBV5-1 and TRBJ2-2; D is possibly TRBD2 (6 bases). V shed 0 bases and J shed 7 bases, with 16 bases lying between them. The CDR3 is 16 amino acids. Germline V gene sequence: CDR1 SGHRS, CDR2 YFSETQ. Full variable domain (remainder filled in from reference TRBV5-1 and TRBJ2-2): KAGVTQTPRYLIKTRGQQVTLSCSPISGHRSVSWYQQTPGQGLQFLFEYFSETQRNKGNFPGRFSGRQFSNSRSEMNVSTLELGDSALYLCASSLVERRGGGELFFGEGSRLTVL.

V gene TRBV5-4 combines with J gene TRBJ2-5, with 14 bases identical to TRBD2. The V and J ends lost 0 bases and 5 bases, in that order; junction bases with no gene match: 3. CDR1 is SGHNT, CDR2 YYREEE, per germline (reference sequence). This CDR3 spans 16 amino acids. CDR3 residues: CASSLGLAGGRETQYF. CDR3 nucleotides: TGTGCCAGCAGCTTGGGACTAGCGGGGGGGCGTGAGACCCAGTACTTC. Using reference TRBV5-4 and TRBJ2-5 for the parts outside the CDR3, the full variable domain is ETGVTQSPTHLIKTRGQQVTLRCSSQSGHNTVSWYQQALGQGPQFIFQYYREEENGRGNFPPRFSGLQFPNYSSELNVNALELDDSALYLCASSLGLAGGRETQYFGPGTRLLVL.

The V gene is TRBV7-3, the J gene TRBJ2-7; D gene ambiguous. The CDR3 is made up of 13 amino acids. CDR1 and CDR2 from the germline V gene are SGHTA and FQGTGA. V shed 5 bases and J shed 5 bases, with 13 bases lying between them. The CDR3 spells CASSPSGLDEQYF. The CDR3 nucleotides are TGTGCCAGCAGCCCATCCGGGTTAGACGAGCAGTACTTC.

The rearrangement joins TRBV3-1 (or the pseudogene TRBV3-2) to TRBJ2-3; 14 bases line up with TRBD2. Germline CDR1 LGHDT, CDR2 YNNKEL (reference sequence). The CDR3 totals 17 residues. Trimming cost V 4 bases and J 1 base; bases outside gene matches: 4. CDR3 sequence reads: CASSPRGLAGGTDTQYF. DNA of the CDR3: TGTGCCAGCAGCCCTAGGGGACTAGCGGGGGGCACAGATACGCAGTATTTT.